This T cell receptor beta chain originates from a study of cytotoxic CD8 clonotypes in ibrutinib-treated CLL. Germline lookup yields CDR1 ENHRY and CDR2 SYGVKD. CDR3 length equals 13 residues. Trimming took 3 bases from V and 5 from J; bases not matched to a gene: 3. The protocol was immunoSEQ multiplex PCR, while the TCRdb copy is restricted to in-frame clones and leaves out a portion. This sample has about 130,000 clones, with approximately 81% found just once. The receptor comes from a human donor with chronic lymphocytic leukemia. Sequencing used PBMCs, obtained after 24 months of ibrutinib treatment. The genes are TRBV10-3 and TRBJ1-1; TRBD1 matches at 7 bases. CDR3: CAISDRGATEAFF. The CDR3 DNA is TGTGCCATCAGTGACAGGGGGGCTACTGAAGCTTTCTTT.